The 11 T cell receptor beta chains reported below all come from one sample, sequenced in a study of T cells in Graves' hyperthyroidism and ophthalmopathy. Template material for amplifying TCR beta CDR3 regions consisted of RNA transcripts. The study used the HTBI primer set for a first-round RT-PCR of the TCR CDR3. TCRdb fed the multiplex PCR reads into MiXCR, producing one record per CDR3 protein. The sample consists of a few hundred thousand distinct CDR3 sequences, 15% to 19% of them appearing once. The sample comprised blood. The receptor set was obtained from a young woman with Graves' hyperthyroidism that later progressed to Graves' ophthalmopathy.

Many counts were recorded for this clonotype. V and J are TRBV2 and TRBJ2-5; D gene unclear. Trimming removed 5 bases at V and 1 base at J, with 8 bases between. Germline V lookup: CDR1 SNHLY, CDR2 FYNNEI. This CDR3 has 13 residues. The CDR3: CASSKRTQETQYF. The CDR3 nucleotides are TGTGCCAGCAGTAAGAGGACCCAAGAGACCCAGTACTTC.

This clonotype was found many times. The gene calls are TRBV7-9 and TRBJ2-4, with no clear D. Trimming removed 1 base at V and 10 bases at J, with 5 bases between. The CDR3 runs 11 residues. Germline CDR1 SEHNR, CDR2 FQNEAQ (reference sequence). This CDR3 is CASSLEGIQYF. CDR3 DNA sequence: TGTGCCAGCAGCTTAGAAGGTATTCAGTACTTC.

This chain connects TRBV27 to TRBJ2-1; tentative D call: TRBD1 (5 bases). Germline CDR1 and CDR2: MNHEY and SMNVEV (reference sequence). CDR3 length equals 16 residues. The V end was cut by 0 bases, the J end by 0 bases, with 9 bases between. As DNA, the CDR3 is TGTGCCAGCAGTTTATCTCCAGACAGCTCCTACAATGAGCAGTTCTTC. Residues: CASSLSPDSSYNEQFF.

This clonotype was seen ten or more times. J is TRBJ1-4 and V is TRBV5-1; unclear D gene. V was shortened by 4 bases and J by 2 bases, with 9 bases between the two germline ends. The CDR3 is made up of 14 amino acids. CDR1 is SGHRS and CDR2 is YFSETQ in the germline V gene. The CDR3 bases are TGCGCCAGCAGCCTCCGGGCTACTAATGAAAAACTGTTTTTT. It specifies CASSLRATNEKLFF. The full variable domain, with the rest looked up from reference TRBV5-1 and TRBJ1-4, is KAGVTQTPRYLIKTRGQQVTLSCSPISGHRSVSWYQQTPGQGLQFLFEYFSETQRNKGNFPGRFSGRQFSNSRSEMNVSTLELGDSALYLCASSLRATNEKLFFGSGTQLSVL.

This clonotype was observed many times. In DNA, the CDR3 is TGTGCCAGCAGTAAGGGGGGGAGCGACGAGCAGTACTTC. Translating gives CASSKGGSDEQYF. This chain links TRBV27 with TRBJ2-7, with a weak D call TRBD2 (7 bases). Deletions cut 5 bases from V and 5 bases from J, with 13 bases between. The germline V gene has CDR1 MNHEY and CDR2 SMNVEV (reference sequence). The CDR3 sequence is 13 residues long.

This clonotype was seen repeatedly, ten times or more. The chain carries TRBV18 and TRBJ2-7; the D call may be TRBD1 or TRBD2 (5 bases each). Germline CDR1 reads KGHSH; CDR2 reads LQKENI. The CDR3 has 14 residues. Trimming took 2 bases from V and 3 from J, leaving 11 bases between them. CDR3 DNA: TGTGCCAGCTCACCAGGGACGGGTGACTACGAGCAGTACTTC. Translated, it gives CASSPGTGDYEQYF.

This clonotype was recorded many times. The V call is TRBV6-1, the J call TRBJ2-2; D may be TRBD2 (6 bases). The CDR3 length is 14 residues. CDR1 is MNHNS and CDR2 is SASEGT in the germline V gene. V lost 5 bases and J lost 5, with 12 bases in between. The CDR3 loop reads CASSPRDLTGELFF. Written as DNA, the CDR3 is TGTGCCAGCAGTCCCCGGGACTTAACCGGGGAGCTGTTTTTT.

This clonotype came up many times. This chain joins TRBV7-8 and TRBJ2-5; D perhaps matches TRBD2 (7 bases). The germline CDR1 and CDR2 sequences are SGHVS and FQNEAQ. Trimming pared 4 bases from V and 5 bases from J, leaving 23 bases between. This CDR3 has 17 amino acids. The CDR3 is CASSSTSQGREGETQYF. The CDR3 DNA reads TGTGCCAGCAGCTCTACTAGTCAGGGGAGGGAGGGGGAGACCCAGTACTTC.

Concerning this clonotype: At one of its ends the junction is not consistent with the germline gene, which may arise from a read error. This rearrangement joins TRBV6-9 to TRBJ2-1, with 8 bases matching TRBD2. The CDR3 runs 15 residues. CDR1 is MNHGY and CDR2 is SVAAGI in the germline V gene. The CDR3 DNA is TGTGCCAGCAGTGATTCAGCGGGAGATGAAAATGAGCAGTTCTTC. Encoded protein: CASSDSAGDENEQFF.

The V gene is TRBV27, the J gene TRBJ2-7; 8 nucleotides line up with TRBD1. The CDR3 contains 15 residues. Germline lookup yields CDR1 MNHEY and CDR2 SMNVEV (reference sequence). V lost 5 bases and J lost 1; bases outside the gene matches: 7. The CDR3 here is CASSPRTGFSYEQYF. The CDR3 nucleotides are TGTGCCAGCAGTCCCCGGACAGGGTTTTCCTACGAGCAGTACTTC.

In its sample, this clonotype was seen a few times. The rearrangement uses TRBV9 and TRBJ2-2; the D is unclear. Germline values: CDR1 SGDLS, CDR2 YYNGEE. This CDR3 is 12 amino acids long. Trimming removed 1 base at V and 5 bases at J, with 3 bases between. CDR3 nucleotide sequence: TGTGCCAGCAGCGTATGGACCGGGGAGCTGTTTTTT. This translates into CASSVWTGELFF.